Shown below are 32 T cell receptor beta chains from a single sample sequenced in a study of T cells in Graves' hyperthyroidism and ophthalmopathy. The investigators amplified TCR beta CDR3 regions from RNA transcripts. A set of HTBI primers served as the primers for a first-round RT-PCR of the TCR CDR3. TCRdb itself ran the multiplex PCR reads through MiXCR, one entry per CDR3 protein. Of hundreds of thousands of distinct CDR3 sequences listed, roughly 14% were seen once; the top ten hold roughly 13%. Sequencing was performed on blood. All receptors come from a man aged 18 to 35 with Graves' ophthalmopathy.

Of note for this clonotype: A clone one base away is much larger, so this may be a read error. The chain joins TRBV20-1 to TRBJ1-1, with unresolved D. This CDR3 has 14 amino acids. CDR1 and CDR2 from the germline V gene are DFQATT and SNEGSKA (reference sequence). The DNA for the CDR3 is TGCAGTGCTAGTGACGTCAAGGCGAACTCTGAAGCTTTCTTT. As protein: CSASDVKANSEAFF.

The table lists this clonotype with many counts. The V gene is TRBV28, the J gene TRBJ1-2; possibly TRBD1 for D (6 bases). V lost 6 bases and J 7 bases, leaving 15 bases between the germline ends. This CDR3 contains 13 residues. Germline CDR1 and CDR2: MDHEN and SYDVKM. CDR3: CASSQQGRGGYTF. CDR3 bases: TGTGCCAGCAGCCAACAGGGAAGGGGTGGCTACACCTTC.

This clonotype occurred many times. The gene calls are TRBV19 and TRBJ2-7, with 8 bases aligning to TRBD1. There are 13 residues in the CDR3. J lost 3 bases, V lost 6 bases, and 4 bases had no gene match. Germline CDR1 LNHDA, CDR2 SQIVND (reference sequence). The CDR3 coding sequence is TGTGCCAGTAGCTGGACAGGGTACTACGAGCAGTACTTC. Encoded protein: CASSWTGYYEQYF.

This clonotype was recorded at least ten times. This chain connects TRBV11-2 to TRBJ1-2; D is perhaps TRBD1 (5 bases). Germline CDR1 reads SGHAT; CDR2 reads FQNNGV. Trimming took off 4 bases at V and 5 bases at J, with 14 bases between the two ends. This CDR3 is 14 amino acids long. CDR3 region: CASSSDRQNYGYTF. CDR3 DNA: TGTGCCAGCAGCTCAGATCGACAGAATTATGGCTACACCTTC.

This clonotype was recorded a few times. The V gene is TRBV10-3, the J gene TRBJ2-7; a weak D match, TRBD2 (6 bases). The germline V and J ends were trimmed by 10 bases and 0 bases, with 7 bases remaining between them. Germline V CDR1 and CDR2: ENHRY, SYGVKD. The CDR3 has 11 residues. For the CDR3, the DNA is TGTGCCAGCGGGGACTCCTACGAGCAGTACTTC. Translating gives CASGDSYEQYF.

This clonotype was found many times. V is TRBV24-1 and J is TRBJ1-2; D ambiguous. CDR1 and CDR2 from the germline V gene are KGHDR and SFDVKD. This CDR3 contains 14 residues. Trimming cost V 4 bases and J 3 bases, with 11 bases left between them. The DNA of the CDR3 is TGTGCCACCAGTGACAAAACGGAGTACTATGGCTACACCTTC. This codes for CATSDKTEYYGYTF.

This clonotype was counted at least ten times. The chain is built from TRBV27 and TRBJ1-6, with D maybe TRBD1 (5 bases). Germline lookup yields CDR1 MNHEY and CDR2 SMNVEV (reference sequence). V dropped 4 bases and J dropped 6 bases, with 10 bases sitting between them. This CDR3 contains 14 residues. CDR3 residues: CASSWDGGNSPLHF. DNA of the CDR3: TGTGCCAGCAGTTGGGACGGGGGTAATTCACCCCTCCACTTT.

This clonotype was detected many times. This rearrangement joins TRBV7-2 to TRBJ1-1; possible D gene TRBD1, 5 bases. V lost 6 bases to trimming and J lost 13 bases, with 18 bases between them. Germline CDR1 reads SGHTA; CDR2 reads FQGNSA. The CDR3 runs to 12 residues. The CDR3 DNA follows: TGTGCCAGCAGTCCCGACAGTGGGAAAGGTTTCTTT. It yields the protein CASSPDSGKGFF.

This chain links TRBV5-1 with TRBJ2-1; D is undetermined. Between the trimmed V and J ends, which lost 5 bases and 4 bases, there was a span of 16 bases. The CDR3 consists of 15 residues. CDR1 and CDR2 (germline): SGHRS, YFSETQ. The CDR3 spells CASSHDSGRYNEQFF. CDR3 nucleotides: TGCGCCAGCAGTCACGACTCCGGACGGTACAATGAGCAGTTCTTC.

The J gene is TRBJ2-2, the V gene TRBV20-1; 7 nucleotides agree with TRBD1. The CDR3 sequence is 12 residues long. J was trimmed by 4 bases and V by 6 bases; bases with no gene match: 2. Germline CDR1 DFQATT, CDR2 SNEGSKA (reference sequence). As DNA, the CDR3 is TGCAGTGCCACAGGGGTCACCGGGGAGCTGTTTTTT. Residues: CSATGVTGELFF.

A note on this clonotype: An end of the junction differs from the germline gene, which may be a read error. V is TRBV7-2 and J is TRBJ1-4; D unclear. Germline V gives CDR1 SGHTA, CDR2 FQGNSA. This CDR3 region has 14 residues. CDR3 DNA sequence: TGTGCCGGCAGCTTAGGTGTGGTTAATGAAAAACTGTTTTTT. It is translated as CAGSLGVVNEKLFF.

The chain recombines TRBV2 with TRBJ1-2; 9 nucleotides align to TRBD1. The trim removed 6 bases at V and 13 bases at J, leaving 15 bases unmatched. Germline assignment: CDR1 SNHLY and CDR2 FYNNEI. The CDR3 contains 14 residues. CDR3 sequence reads: CASRWGQGPLDCTF. For the CDR3, the DNA is TGTGCCAGCAGGTGGGGACAGGGTCCGCTAGACTGCACCTTC.

The chain is built from TRBV12-3 or TRBV12-4 and TRBJ2-7; TRBD1 agrees at 8 bases. V trimming: 1 base; J trimming: 5 bases; junction bases outside the gene matches: 7. CDR3 length: 15 amino acids. Written as DNA, the CDR3 is TGTGCCAGCAGTTTAGTACTTGACAGGGGCCACGAGCAGTACTTC. Translating it yields CASSLVLDRGHEQYF.

This clonotype was detected a few times. The chain employs TRBV12-3 or TRBV12-4 and TRBJ2-1; 11 positions match TRBD2. This CDR3 comprises 17 residues. Trimming at V came to 8 bases and at J to 4 bases, leaving 13 bases not matched to a gene. CDR3 loop: CASAPTTSGSLYNEQFF. The CDR3 DNA is TGTGCCAGCGCGCCTACTACTAGCGGGAGTTTGTACAATGAGCAGTTCTTC.

This clonotype appeared many times. CDR3 region: CASEDPGSHNEQFF. CDR3 in DNA: TGTGCCAGCGAGGATCCGGGGAGTCACAATGAGCAGTTCTTC. This sequence joins TRBV7-9 and TRBJ2-1, with D maybe TRBD2 (5 bases). The CDR3 runs to 14 residues. V was clipped by 8 bases and J by 5 bases, with 16 bases between them. From germline, CDR1 is SEHNR and CDR2 FQNEAQ (reference sequence).

This clonotype showed up many times. The chain couples TRBV18 to TRBJ2-1; tentatively, D is TRBD1 (5 bases). This CDR3 is built from 11 residues. V lost 8 bases to trimming and J lost 8 bases, with 10 bases between them. Germline assignment: CDR1 KGHSH and CDR2 LQKENI. CDR3 region: CASTEQDEQFF. CDR3 DNA: TGTGCCAGCACTGAACAGGATGAGCAGTTCTTC.

This clonotype was detected ten times or more. The rearrangement joins TRBV27 to TRBJ1-6; weak D call: TRBD1 (6 bases). Germline values: CDR1 MNHEY, CDR2 SMNVEV (reference sequence). The length of the CDR3 is 14 residues. Trimming pared 5 bases from V and 6 bases from J, leaving 11 bases between. The CDR3 region has the DNA TGTGCCAGCAGTGGGACAATCAGTAATTCACCCCTCCACTTT. This encodes CASSGTISNSPLHF.

This clonotype has ten or more counts. The chain carries TRBV5-1 and TRBJ2-5; D is perhaps TRBD2 (5 bases). Germline assignment: CDR1 SGHRS and CDR2 YFSETQ. The length of the CDR3 is 13 residues. Trimming took 2 bases from V and 4 from J, leaving 9 bases between them. This chain's CDR3 is CASSFGGSETQYF. CDR3 sequence (DNA): TGCGCCAGCAGCTTCGGAGGATCAGAGACCCAGTACTTC.

With regard to this clonotype: This may be a read error: a much more frequent sequence differs by one nucleotide. The CDR3 nucleotides are TGTGCCAGCAGTCCGTCTACAGGGACCGAGCAGTACTTC. Amino acid sequence: CASSPSTGTEQYF. V is TRBV12-3 or TRBV12-4 and J is TRBJ2-7, with D perhaps matching TRBD1 (6 bases). The CDR3 is 13 residues long. The V and J ends lost 5 bases and 6 bases respectively, with 14 bases between them.

This clonotype was recorded at least ten times. V is TRBV7-9 and J is TRBJ1-2, with 7 bases lining up with TRBD1. This CDR3 is 14 amino acids long. The germline CDR1 and CDR2 sequences are SEHNR and FQNEAQ (reference sequence). V gave up 6 bases and J gave up 4 bases; unmatched junction bases: 8. CDR3 amino acids: CASSPFRDSYGYTF. CDR3 bases: TGTGCCAGCAGTCCATTCCGGGACAGCTATGGCTACACCTTC.

The chain joins TRBV20-1 to TRBJ2-1; D might be TRBD1 (5 bases). The CDR3 is 16 residues long. Trimming shortened V by 1 base and J by 3 bases, and 16 bases separated the two germline ends. Germline loops: CDR1 DFQATT, CDR2 SNEGSKA (reference sequence). The CDR3 spells CSARVPGLIYYNEQFF. CDR3 in DNA: TGCAGTGCTAGAGTACCAGGGTTAATTTACTACAATGAGCAGTTCTTC.

The sample holds many counts of this clonotype. The CDR3 DNA reads TGTGCCAGCAGCTTAAGCGGCTTTGAGCAGTTCTTC. Translating gives CASSLSGFEQFF. The rearrangement links TRBV5-6 to TRBJ2-1; tentatively, D is TRBD2 (5 bases). Germline loops: CDR1 SGHDT, CDR2 YYEEEE. With 2 bases removed from V and 9 bases from J, the gap between germline ends came to 9 bases. The CDR3 consists of 12 residues.

This clonotype was observed at least ten times. V usage is TRBV7-9 and J usage is TRBJ1-2; TRBD1 is a possible D gene (5 bases). The V and J ends lost 8 bases and 7 bases respectively, with 20 bases between them. The CDR3 loop spans 14 amino acids. Germline V gene sequence: CDR1 SEHNR, CDR2 FQNEAQ (reference sequence). The CDR3 DNA is TGTGCCAGCGGACCCGGGACCCAGGCCGCTGGCTACACCTTC. This encodes CASGPGTQAAGYTF.

This clonotype was picked up many times. This chain connects TRBV30 to TRBJ2-3, with 10 bases matching TRBD2. CDR3 length equals 16 residues. J gave up 2 bases and V 3 bases, and 8 bases lay outside the gene matches. From germline, CDR1 is GTSNPN and CDR2 SVGIG (reference sequence). The CDR3 nucleotides are TGTGCCTGGAGCGAAGGACTAGCGGCACTCACAGATACGCAGTATTTT. Encoded protein: CAWSEGLAALTDTQYF.

This clonotype has ten or more counts. This chain connects TRBV7-3 to TRBJ2-5; possibly TRBD2 for D (5 bases). The germline V gene has CDR1 SGHTA and CDR2 FQGTGA. CDR3 length: 13 amino acids. Deletions cut 0 bases from V and 3 bases from J, with 5 bases between. Here the CDR3 reads CASSLTSEETQYF. The DNA of the CDR3 is TGTGCCAGCAGCTTAACTAGCGAAGAGACCCAGTACTTC.

This clonotype was picked up many times. The CDR3 nucleotides are TGTGCCAGCAGCTTGTTGGGGGCGACGGGAGATACGCAGTATTTT. Translation: CASSLLGATGDTQYF. The chain combines TRBV5-6 with TRBJ2-3, with a tentative D call TRBD1 (6 bases). This CDR3 contains 15 residues. The germline V gene has CDR1 SGHDT and CDR2 YYEEEE. V was shortened by 1 base and J by 5 bases, with 14 bases between the two germline ends.

V usage is TRBV7-8 and J usage is TRBJ2-5; D may match TRBD1 or TRBD2 (5 bases each). This CDR3 is built from 16 residues. Looked up from germline, CDR1 is SGHVS and CDR2 is FQNEAQ. With 5 bases removed from V and 2 bases from J, the gap between germline ends came to 18 bases. The CDR3 here is CASSQVLKGTQETQYF. The CDR3 region has the DNA TGTGCCAGCAGCCAAGTATTGAAAGGGACGCAAGAGACCCAGTACTTC. Drawing the rest from reference TRBV7-8 and TRBJ2-5, the complete variable domain is GAGVSQSPRYKVAKRGQDVALRCDPISGHVSLFWYQQALGQGPEFLTYFQNEAQLDKSGLPSDRFFAERPEGSVSTLKIQRTQQEDSAVYLCASSQVLKGTQETQYFGPGTRLLVL.

This clonotype was observed a handful of times. This chain uses TRBV5-1 with TRBJ2-5; D call uncertain. The CDR3 consists of 15 residues. CDR1 SGHRS and CDR2 YFSETQ come from the germline V gene. The V gene lost 7 bases and the J gene lost 2 bases, with 18 bases spanning the gap. CDR3 DNA sequence: TGCGCCAGCTTCATCGGGTTTGGCTATCAAGAGACCCAGTACTTC. It codes for CASFIGFGYQETQYF.

This clonotype has at least ten counts. The chain employs TRBV10-3 and TRBJ2-7, with D perhaps given as TRBD1 or TRBD2 (5 bases each). With 5 bases removed from V and 6 bases from J, the gap between germline ends came to 14 bases. CDR1 and CDR2 from the germline V gene are ENHRY and SYGVKD. The CDR3 length is 13 residues. The DNA of the CDR3 is TGTGCCATCAGTTCTAGGGGCGAGGGCGAGCAGTACTTC. Amino acid sequence: CAISSRGEGEQYF.

In its sample, this clonotype was seen a few times. A read error may explain this, as a much larger clone is one base away. The chain has TRBV9 and TRBJ1-1, with D possibly being TRBD1 (6 bases). Trimming cost V 3 bases and J 4 bases, with 10 bases left between them. CDR3 length: 13 residues. CDR1 SGDLS and CDR2 YYNGEE come from the germline V gene. The chain's CDR3 is CASSAQGFTEAFF. DNA for the CDR3: TGTGCCAGCAGCGCTCAGGGGTTCACTGAAGCTTTCTTT.

The CDR3 nucleotides are TGCGCCAGCAGCCAAATCCAGTTCCGTCCTGAAGCTTTCTTT. It yields the protein CASSQIQFRPEAFF. V and J are TRBV4-1 and TRBJ1-1; D uncertain. Per the germline V gene, CDR1 is MGHRA and CDR2 is YSYEKL. This CDR3 comprises 14 residues. V dropped 2 bases and J dropped 6 bases, with 13 bases sitting between them.

In its sample, this clonotype was seen many times. The rearrangement uses TRBV6-2 or TRBV6-3 and TRBJ2-1; maybe TRBD2 (6 bases). The CDR3 runs to 14 residues. Trimming stripped 9 bases from V and 8 bases from J, with 20 bases between. CDR1 MNHEY and CDR2 SVGEGT come from the germline V gene. The CDR3 DNA reads TGTGCCAGTTGGTCCAGGCGGGGCCCGGATGAGCAGTTCTTC. Translating gives CASWSRRGPDEQFF.